This T cell receptor beta chain derives from a study of blood T cell repertoires in COVID-19. Looking at the study overall: Acute and convalescent COVID-19 specimens originated in the United States, Italy and Spain. T cells, B-cell-depleted T cells, or PBMCs supplied cDNA or gDNA.

Per the study methods: The authors estimated nucleated cell counts from reference gene primer amplification. Profiled with immunoSEQ multiplex PCR; TCRdb holds only in-frame clones, not every one. V and J calls and clone size are copied from that table; D and trimming were computed from the DNA. The data show some 210,000 clones, around 80% seen once. The CDR3 totals 12 residues. Deletions cut 3 bases from V and 6 bases from J, with 10 bases between. Per the germline V gene, CDR1 is DFQATT and CDR2 is SNEGSKA (reference sequence). Sequencing was done on a sample of peripheral blood. The chain links TRBV20-1 to TRBJ2-3; D unresolved. This TCR was recovered from a man aged 50 or older with active or convalescent COVID-19. The CDR3 DNA is TGCAGTGCTAGTCCAGGCGTGGATACGCAGTATTTT. It translates to CSASPGVDTQYF.